A selection of T cell receptor beta chains follows, all from one sample in a study of blood T cell repertoires in COVID-19. Produced via immunoSEQ multiplex PCR; TCRdb's table is partial and in-frame only. This table holds over 150,000 clones, approximately 80% found once. Source material: peripheral blood. The receptors shown here come from a woman aged 40 to 49 with COVID-19, enrolled during active disease. Both conserved end residues are part of each CDR3. A D gene is named only where the DNA matches it firmly. Only part of the rows carry a size: once, few, many, or a class if the clone is expanded.

TRBV11-2,TRBJ1-2,-,-,TGTGCCAGCAGCTCGTCGACAGGAGGCTATGGCTACACCTTC,CASSSSTGGYGYTF
TRBV27,TRBJ1-5,-,TRBD1,TGTGCCAGCAGGAGAACAGGGGGCGGTCAGCCCCAGCATTTT,CASRRTGGGQPQHF
TRBV19,TRBJ1-6,-,TRBD1,TGTGCCAGTAGTACTGACAGGGGTGATAATTCACCCCTCCACTTT,CASSTDRGDNSPLHF
TRBV19,TRBJ2-2,-,TRBD1,TGTGCCAGTAGTATAAGGACAGGGTCTACCGGGGAGCTGTTTTTT,CASSIRTGSTGELFF
TRBV5-1,TRBJ2-2,once,-,TGCGCCAGCAGCTTCGGGGGGCCGAACACCGGGGAGCTGTTTTTT,CASSFGGPNTGELFF
TRBV6-5,TRBJ2-7,-,-,TGTGCCAGCACCAACCTCGCCGGGAGCTACGAGCAGTACTTC,CASTNLAGSYEQYF
TRBV2,TRBJ2-6,-,-,TGTGCCAGCAAAGGTGCCAGGCACTCTGGGGCCAACGTCCTGACTTTC,CASKGARHSGANVLTF
TRBV7-3,TRBJ2-2,-,TRBD2,TGTGCCAGCAGCTTTCAACCACGCCTAGCGGGAATCACCGGGGAGCTGTTTTTT,CASSFQPRLAGITGELFF
TRBV13,TRBJ2-7,-,-,TGTGCCAGCAGCCCCGACAGGTCCTACGAGCAGTACTTC,CASSPDRSYEQYF
TRBV7-7,TRBJ2-5,-,TRBD2,TGTGCCAGCAGCCGAACCCGCGCGACTAGCGGTCAAGAGACCCAGTACTTC,CASSRTRATSGQETQYF